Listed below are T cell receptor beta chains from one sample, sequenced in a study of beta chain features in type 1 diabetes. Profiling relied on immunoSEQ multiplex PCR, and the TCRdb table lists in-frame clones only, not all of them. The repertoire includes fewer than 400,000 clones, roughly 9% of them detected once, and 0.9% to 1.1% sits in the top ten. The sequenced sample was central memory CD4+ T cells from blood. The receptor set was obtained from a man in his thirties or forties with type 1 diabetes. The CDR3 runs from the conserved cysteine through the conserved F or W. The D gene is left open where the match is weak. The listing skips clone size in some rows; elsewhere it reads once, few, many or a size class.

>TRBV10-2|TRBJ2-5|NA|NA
TGCGCCAGCAGCTTACAGGATCCACAAGAGACCCAGTACTTC
CASSLQDPQETQYF
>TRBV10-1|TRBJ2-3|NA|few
TGCGCCAGCAGTGGGGGTTGGACAGCAGATACGCAGTATTTT
CASSGGWTADTQYF
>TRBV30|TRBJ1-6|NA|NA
TGTGCCTGCGCCGGTGGGGGCGCTTCACCCCTCCACTTT
CACAGGGASPLHF
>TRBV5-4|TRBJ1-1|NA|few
TGTGCCAGCAGCCGTGGAGACATGAACACTGAAGCTTTCTTT
CASSRGDMNTEAFF
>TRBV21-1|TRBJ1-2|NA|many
TGTGCCAGCAGCAAAGAAGCAGACTACACCTTC
CASSKEADYTF
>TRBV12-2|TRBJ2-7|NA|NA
TGTGCAAGTCGCTACCCAAGTCGGCGACAAAACGAGCAGTACTTC
CASRYPSRRQNEQYF
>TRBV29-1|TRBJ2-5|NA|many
TGCAGCGTGACCCGCGGAGAGACCCAGTACTTC
CSVTRGETQYF
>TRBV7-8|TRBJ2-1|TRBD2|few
TGTGCCAGCAGCTTACAGCTAGCGGGAGACAATGAGCAGTTCTTC
CASSLQLAGDNEQFF
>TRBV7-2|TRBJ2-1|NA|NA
TGTGCCAGCAGCTTAGGCCCGGTCCCAAGCCAGTTCTTC
CASSLGPVPSQFF
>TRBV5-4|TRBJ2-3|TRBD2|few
TGTGCCCTGAGCCCTAGCGGGGGGCCCAGCACAGATACGCAGTATTTT
CALSPSGGPSTDTQYF
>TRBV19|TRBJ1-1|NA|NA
TGTGCCAGTACCTACTCCGGAGCAGGGTTCCACATGAACACTGAAGCTTTCTTT
CASTYSGAGFHMNTEAFF
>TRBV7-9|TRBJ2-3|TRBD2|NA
TGTGCCAGCAGCTCCCGGACTAGCGCAGATACGCAGTATTTT
CASSSRTSADTQYF
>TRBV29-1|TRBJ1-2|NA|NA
TGCAGCGTTGCTTGGGGTAACTATGGCTACACCTTC
CSVAWGNYGYTF
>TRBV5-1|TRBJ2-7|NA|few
TGCGCCAGCGGCCCCGGGGGCGGACCTTTCTACGAGCAGTACTTC
CASGPGGGPFYEQYF
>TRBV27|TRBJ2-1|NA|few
TGTGCCAGCAGCCCAGGGACCACCAAAACCGTGCAGTTCTTC
CASSPGTTKTVQFF
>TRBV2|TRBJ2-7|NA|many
TGTGCCAGCAGTGACGACATCTCCTACGAGCAGTACTTC
CASSDDISYEQYF
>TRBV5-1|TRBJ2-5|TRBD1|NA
TGCGCCAGCAGCTTGTCAGGGACAGGGTACGAGACCCAGTACTTC
CASSLSGTGYETQYF
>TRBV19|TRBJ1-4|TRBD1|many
TGTGCCAGTCGGACTCCCGACAGGGGTACTGAAAAACTGTTTTTT
CASRTPDRGTEKLFF
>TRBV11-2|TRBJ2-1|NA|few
TGTGCCAGCAGCTCCGACGGTCCGGGTCCTCAGTTCTTC
CASSSDGPGPQFF
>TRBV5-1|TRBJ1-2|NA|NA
TGCGCCAGCAGCTCCCAAATTGGCTACACCTTC
CASSSQIGYTF
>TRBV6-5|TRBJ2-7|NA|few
TGTGCCAGCAGTTCCGGAAGCTACGAGCAGTACTTC
CASSSGSYEQYF
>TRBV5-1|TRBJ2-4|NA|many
TGCGCCAGCAGCTTGGCCGGAATAGGCCCTAGTCGGGACTTC
CASSLAGIGPSRDF
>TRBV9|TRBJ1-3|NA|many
TGTGCCAGCAGCGCCGGGACGGGCCAACATCTATCTGGAAACACCATATATTTT
CASSAGTGQHLSGNTIYF
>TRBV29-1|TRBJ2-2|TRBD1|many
TGCAGCGTTCAGAGACAGGGGAACACCGGGGAGCTGTTTTTT
CSVQRQGNTGELFF
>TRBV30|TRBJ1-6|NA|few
TGTGCCTGGAGTGTATCCGGTAATTCACCCCTCCACTTT
CAWSVSGNSPLHF
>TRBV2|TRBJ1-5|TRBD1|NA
TGTGCCAGCAGTAGAGACAGGGGCAATCAGCCCCAGCATTTT
CASSRDRGNQPQHF
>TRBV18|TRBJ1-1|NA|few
TGTGCCAGCTCACCTACATCGAACACTGAAGCTTTCTTT
CASSPTSNTEAFF
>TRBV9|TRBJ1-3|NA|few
TGTGCCAGCAGCGTTTCAGCTACTGGCGGAAACACCATATATTTT
CASSVSATGGNTIYF
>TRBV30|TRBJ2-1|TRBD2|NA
TGTGCCTGGAGTGGACTAGCGGGGGGATACAATGAGCAGTTCTTC
CAWSGLAGGYNEQFF
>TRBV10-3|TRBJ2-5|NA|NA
TGTGCCATCAGTGAGCCCCGGGCGGGGGAGACCCAGTACTTC
CAISEPRAGETQYF
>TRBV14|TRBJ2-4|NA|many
TGTGCCAGCAGCCTACGGACACAGGGCATTCAGTACTTC
CASSLRTQGIQYF
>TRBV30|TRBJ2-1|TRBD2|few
TGTGCCTGGAGTGTATCTAGCGGGGCCTCCTTCGAGCAGTTCTTC
CAWSVSSGASFEQFF
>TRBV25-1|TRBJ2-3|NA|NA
TGTGCCAGCAGTGAGTTACCGGGACGAGAATCAGATACGCAGTATTTT
CASSELPGRESDTQYF
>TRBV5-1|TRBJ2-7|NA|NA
TGCGCCAGCAGCTTGGCCTTTGGGGCCTCTTCCTACGAGCAGTACTTC
CASSLAFGASSYEQYF
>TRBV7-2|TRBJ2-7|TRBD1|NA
TGTGCCAGCAGCTCACGACAGGGGGCGAGGAACGAGCAGTACTTC
CASSSRQGARNEQYF
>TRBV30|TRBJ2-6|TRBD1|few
TGTGCCTGGATGGTAAGGGACAGGGGGGTTGGGGCCAACGTCCTGACTTTC
CAWMVRDRGVGANVLTF
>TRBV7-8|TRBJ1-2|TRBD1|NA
TGTGCCAGCAGCCTCGGGACAGGGGACTATGGCTACACCTTC
CASSLGTGDYGYTF
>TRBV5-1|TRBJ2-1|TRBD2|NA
TGCGCCAGCAGCTTGGGTAGCGGGGGTTGGAATGAGCAGTTCTTC
CASSLGSGGWNEQFF
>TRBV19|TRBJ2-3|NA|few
TGTGCCAGTAGTATAGAGGCTGATACGCAGTATTTT
CASSIEADTQYF
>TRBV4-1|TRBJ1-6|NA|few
TGCGCCAGCAGCCAAGACGCGTGGGATAATTCACCCCTCCACTTT
CASSQDAWDNSPLHF
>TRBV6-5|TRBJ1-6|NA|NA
TGTGCCAGCACAAGGAACGCCCGGAATTCACCCCTCCACTTT
CASTRNARNSPLHF
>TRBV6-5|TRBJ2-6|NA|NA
TGTGCCAGCAGTTACGAAGGGTCTGGGGCCAACGTCCTGACTTTC
CASSYEGSGANVLTF
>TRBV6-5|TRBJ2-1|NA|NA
TGTGCCAGCAGGGGTAGGACAGCGCCGGATGAGCAGTTCTTC
CASRGRTAPDEQFF
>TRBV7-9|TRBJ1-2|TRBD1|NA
TGTGCCAGCAGCCCCGGAGGGACAGGGCTCAACTATGGCTACACCTTC
CASSPGGTGLNYGYTF
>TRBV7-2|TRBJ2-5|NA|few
TGTGCCAGCAGCTTAGAGCCAGTTAGGACCCAGTACTTC
CASSLEPVRTQYF
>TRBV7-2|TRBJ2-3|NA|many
TGTGCCAGCAGCAGTTTCACAGATACGCAGTATTTT
CASSSFTDTQYF
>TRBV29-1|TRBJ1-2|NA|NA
TGCAGCGTTGAAGATCCGGAGGACAGCCTTACTCTTTTCTATGGCTACACCTTC
CSVEDPEDSLTLFYGYTF
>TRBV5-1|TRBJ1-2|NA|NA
TGCGCCAGCAGCTCATCAGGGGAGGGGAGTGGCTACACCTTC
CASSSSGEGSGYTF
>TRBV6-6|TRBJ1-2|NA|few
TGTGCCAGCAGTCGATTAGGACAGACTAACTATGGCTACACCTTC
CASSRLGQTNYGYTF
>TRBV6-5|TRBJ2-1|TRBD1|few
TGTGCCAGCAGGGATGGGACAGGGGATGAGCAGTTCTTC
CASRDGTGDEQFF
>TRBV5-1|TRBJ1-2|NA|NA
TGCGCCAGCAGCTTGCGGGAAGCTAACTATGGCTACACCTTC
CASSLREANYGYTF
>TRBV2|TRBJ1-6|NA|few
TGTGCCAGCAGGGAGGGGACAATAAATTCACCCCTCCACTTT
CASREGTINSPLHF
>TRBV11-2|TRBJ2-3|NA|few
TGTGCCAGCAGCTTAGAGGGGGGACTCCTCGGGTCCACAGATACGCAGTATTTT
CASSLEGGLLGSTDTQYF
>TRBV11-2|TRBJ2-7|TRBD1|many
TGTGCCAGCAGCTCCACAGGGGCCGAGCAGTACTTC
CASSSTGAEQYF
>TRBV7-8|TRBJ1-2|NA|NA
TGTGCCAGCAGCACAACGGGGCTTCCGAGCTATGGCTACACCTTC
CASSTTGLPSYGYTF